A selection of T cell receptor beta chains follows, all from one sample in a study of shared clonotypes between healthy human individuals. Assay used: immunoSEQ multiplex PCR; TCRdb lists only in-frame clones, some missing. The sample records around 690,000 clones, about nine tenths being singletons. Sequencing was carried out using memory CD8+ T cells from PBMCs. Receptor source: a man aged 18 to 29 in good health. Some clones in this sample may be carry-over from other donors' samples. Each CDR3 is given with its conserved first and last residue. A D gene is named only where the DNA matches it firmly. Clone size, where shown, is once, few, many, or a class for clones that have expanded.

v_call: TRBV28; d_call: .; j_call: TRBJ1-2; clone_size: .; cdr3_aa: CASSWIGAGYGYTF; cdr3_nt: TGTGCCAGCAGTTGGATCGGGGCCGGCTATGGCTACACCTTC
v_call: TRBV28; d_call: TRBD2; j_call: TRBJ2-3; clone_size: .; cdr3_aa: CASNGLAGVIDTQYF; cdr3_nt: TGTGCCAGCAATGGACTAGCGGGAGTGATAGATACGCAGTATTTT
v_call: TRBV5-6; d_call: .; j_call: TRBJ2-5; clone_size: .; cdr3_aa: CASSEVGLGKETQYF; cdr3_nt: TGTGCCAGCAGCGAGGTTGGGTTGGGTAAAGAGACCCAGTACTTC
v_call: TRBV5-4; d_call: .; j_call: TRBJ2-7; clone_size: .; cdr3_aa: CASSRDFYEQYF; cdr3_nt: TGTGCCAGCAGCCGGGACTTCTACGAGCAGTACTTC
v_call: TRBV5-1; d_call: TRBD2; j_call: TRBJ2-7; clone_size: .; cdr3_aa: CASSLAGSSGVPNEQYF; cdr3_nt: TGCGCCAGCAGCTTGGCCGGGTCTAGCGGGGTCCCCAACGAGCAGTACTTC
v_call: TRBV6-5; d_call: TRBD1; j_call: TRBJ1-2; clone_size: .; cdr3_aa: CAALTGTGAGYGYTF; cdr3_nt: TGTGCCGCGTTAACCGGGACAGGGGCTGGCTATGGCTACACCTTC
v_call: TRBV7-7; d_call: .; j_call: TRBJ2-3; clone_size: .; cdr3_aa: CASSFRGARGTQYF; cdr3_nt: TGTGCCAGCAGCTTTAGGGGGGCTCGGGGTACGCAGTATTTT
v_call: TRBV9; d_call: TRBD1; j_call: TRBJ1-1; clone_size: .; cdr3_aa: CASGQGGTEAFF; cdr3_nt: TGTGCCAGCGGACAGGGGGGTACTGAAGCTTTCTTT
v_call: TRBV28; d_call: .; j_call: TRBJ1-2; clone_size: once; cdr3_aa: CASSSLDTNYGYTF; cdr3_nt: TGTGCCAGCAGTTCACTGGACACGAACTATGGCTACACCTTC
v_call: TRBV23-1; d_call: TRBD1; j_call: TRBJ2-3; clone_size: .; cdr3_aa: CASSHPFQGATDTQYF; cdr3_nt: TGCGCCAGCAGTCACCCATTCCAGGGGGCGACAGATACGCAGTATTTT
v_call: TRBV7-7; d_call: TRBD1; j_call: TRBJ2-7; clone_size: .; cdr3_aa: CASSRDRSHEQYF; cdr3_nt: TGTGCCAGCAGTCGGGACAGGAGCCACGAGCAGTACTTC
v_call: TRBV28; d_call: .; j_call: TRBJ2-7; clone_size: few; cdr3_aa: CASSLQGTAYEQYF; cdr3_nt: TGTGCCAGCAGTTTACAGGGAACCGCCTACGAGCAGTACTTC
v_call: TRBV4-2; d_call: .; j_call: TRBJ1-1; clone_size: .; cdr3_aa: CASSRAIGQPVNTEAFF; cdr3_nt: TGTGCCAGCAGCCGAGCCATCGGACAGCCCGTGAACACTGAAGCTTTCTTT
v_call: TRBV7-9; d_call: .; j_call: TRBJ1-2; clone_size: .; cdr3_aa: CASSGYGYTF; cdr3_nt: TGTGCCAGCTCTGGCTATGGCTACACCTTC
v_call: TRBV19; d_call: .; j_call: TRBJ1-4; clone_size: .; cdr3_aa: CASSAGVGPHEKLFF; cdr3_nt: TGTGCCAGTAGTGCCGGCGTGGGGCCTCATGAAAAACTGTTTTTT
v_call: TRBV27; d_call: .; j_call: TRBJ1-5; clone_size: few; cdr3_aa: CASSSPNQPQHF; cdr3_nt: TGTGCCAGCAGTTCCCCTAATCAGCCCCAGCATTTT
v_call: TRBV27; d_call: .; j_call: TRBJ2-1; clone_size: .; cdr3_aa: CASSWNRDSENNEQFF; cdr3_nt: TGTGCCAGCAGTTGGAACCGGGACTCAGAGAACAATGAGCAGTTCTTC
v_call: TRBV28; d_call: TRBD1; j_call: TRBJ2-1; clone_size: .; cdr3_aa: CASSLEQEPTGSSYNEQFF; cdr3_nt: TGTGCCAGCAGTCTAGAGCAAGAACCGACAGGGAGCTCCTACAATGAGCAGTTCTTC
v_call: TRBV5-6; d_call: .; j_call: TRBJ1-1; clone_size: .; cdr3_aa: CASSFSVYEAFF; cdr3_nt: TGTGCCAGCAGCTTCTCGGTTTATGAAGCTTTCTTT
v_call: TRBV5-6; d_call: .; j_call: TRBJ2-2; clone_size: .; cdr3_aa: CASSLYTGELFF; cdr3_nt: TGTGCCAGCAGCTTATACACCGGGGAGCTGTTTTTT
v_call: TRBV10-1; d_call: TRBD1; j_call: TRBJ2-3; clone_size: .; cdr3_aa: CASSEYRGIADTQYF; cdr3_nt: TGCGCCAGCAGTGAGTACAGGGGGATTGCAGATACGCAGTATTTT
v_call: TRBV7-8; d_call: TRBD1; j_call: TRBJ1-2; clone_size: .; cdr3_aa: CASSLWDRSNYGYTF; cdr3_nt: TGTGCCAGCAGCTTATGGGACAGATCTAACTATGGCTACACCTTC
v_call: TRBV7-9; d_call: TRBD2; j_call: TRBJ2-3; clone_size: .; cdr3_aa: CASSPSAGGRTDTQYF; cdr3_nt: TGTGCCAGCAGCCCCTCAGCGGGGGGACGCACAGATACGCAGTATTTT
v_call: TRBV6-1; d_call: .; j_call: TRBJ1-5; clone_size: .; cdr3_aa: CASKIRVVTQPQHF; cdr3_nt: TGTGCCTCCAAAATTCGGGTAGTCACGCAGCCCCAGCATTTT
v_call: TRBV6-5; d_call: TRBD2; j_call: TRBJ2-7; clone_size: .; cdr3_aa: CASRLAGVNEQYF; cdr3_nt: TGTGCCAGCCGACTAGCGGGAGTTAACGAGCAGTACTTC
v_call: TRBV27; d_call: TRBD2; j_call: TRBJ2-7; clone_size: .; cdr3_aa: CASSWGAGGTYEQYF; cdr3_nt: TGTGCCAGCAGTTGGGGGGCGGGAGGGACCTACGAGCAGTACTTC
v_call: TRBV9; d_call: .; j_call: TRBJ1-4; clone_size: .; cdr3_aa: CASSSRTATNEKLFF; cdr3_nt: TGTGCCAGCAGCTCAAGGACAGCAACTAATGAAAAACTGTTTTTT
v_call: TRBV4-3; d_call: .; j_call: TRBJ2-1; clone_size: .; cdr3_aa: CASSQERRGNNEQFF; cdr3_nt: TGCGCCAGCAGCCAAGAACGGAGGGGAAACAATGAGCAGTTCTTC
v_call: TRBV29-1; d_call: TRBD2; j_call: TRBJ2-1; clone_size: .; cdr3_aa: CSVDVSGGNEQFF; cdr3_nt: TGCAGCGTTGATGTTAGCGGGGGAAATGAGCAGTTCTTC
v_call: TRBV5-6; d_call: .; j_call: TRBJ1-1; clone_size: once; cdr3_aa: CASSLMGGLITEAFF; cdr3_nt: TGTGCCAGCAGCTTGATGGGAGGGCTTATCACTGAAGCTTTCTTT
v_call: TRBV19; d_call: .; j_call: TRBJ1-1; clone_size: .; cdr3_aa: CASSILSGGKTEAFF; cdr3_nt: TGTGCCAGTAGTATTCTTTCGGGGGGGAAGACTGAAGCTTTCTTT
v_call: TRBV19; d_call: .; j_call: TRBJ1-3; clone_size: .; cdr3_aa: CATVGDTIYF; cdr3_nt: TGTGCCACCGTTGGTGACACCATATATTTT
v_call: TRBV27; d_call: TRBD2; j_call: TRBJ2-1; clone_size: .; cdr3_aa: CASSLLLAGHEQFF; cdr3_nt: TGTGCCAGCAGTTTACTACTAGCGGGACATGAGCAGTTCTTC
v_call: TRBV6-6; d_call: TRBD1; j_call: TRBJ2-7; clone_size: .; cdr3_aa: CASSRDRGLEQYF; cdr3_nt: TGTGCCAGCTCGAGAGACAGGGGGCTGGAGCAGTACTTC
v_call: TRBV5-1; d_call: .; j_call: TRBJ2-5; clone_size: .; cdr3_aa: CASSLYRGETQYF; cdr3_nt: TGCGCCAGCAGCTTGTACCGGGGGGAGACCCAGTACTTC
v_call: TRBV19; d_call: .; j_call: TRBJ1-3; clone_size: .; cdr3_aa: CASSNPPWDPGNTIYF; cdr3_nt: TGTGCCAGTAGTAACCCACCCTGGGACCCTGGAAACACCATATATTTT
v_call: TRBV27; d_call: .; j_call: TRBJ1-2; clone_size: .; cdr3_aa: CASSFGEGIYGYTF; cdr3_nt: TGTGCCAGCAGCTTTGGGGAGGGGATCTATGGCTACACCTTC
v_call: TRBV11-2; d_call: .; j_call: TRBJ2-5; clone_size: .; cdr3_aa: CASSLVLVETQYF; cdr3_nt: TGTGCCAGCAGCTTAGTTCTAGTGGAGACCCAGTACTTC
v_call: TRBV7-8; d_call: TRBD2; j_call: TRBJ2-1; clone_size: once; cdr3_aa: CASSDGLAGGLKLF; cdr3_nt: TGTGCCAGCAGCGACGGGCTAGCGGGAGGGTTGAAGCTCTTC
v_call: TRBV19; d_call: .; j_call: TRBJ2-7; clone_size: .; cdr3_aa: CASSTSPYEQYF; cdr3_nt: TGTGCCAGTAGTACAAGTCCCTACGAGCAGTACTTC